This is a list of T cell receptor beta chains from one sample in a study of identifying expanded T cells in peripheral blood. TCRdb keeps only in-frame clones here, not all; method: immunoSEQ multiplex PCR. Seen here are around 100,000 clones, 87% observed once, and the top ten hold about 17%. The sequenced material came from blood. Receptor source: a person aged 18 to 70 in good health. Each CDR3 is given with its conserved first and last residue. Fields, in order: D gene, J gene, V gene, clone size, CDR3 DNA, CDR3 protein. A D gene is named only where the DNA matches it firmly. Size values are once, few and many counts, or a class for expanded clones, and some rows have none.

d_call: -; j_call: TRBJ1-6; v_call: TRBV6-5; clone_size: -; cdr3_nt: TGTGCCAGCAGCGCGTTTAAGGGGGAGGGATCACCCCTCCACTTT; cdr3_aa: CASSAFKGEGSPLHF
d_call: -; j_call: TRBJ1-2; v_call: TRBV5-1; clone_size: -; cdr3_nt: TGCGCCAGCAGCTTGGGTGCGCGCCTTAACTATGGCTACACCTTC; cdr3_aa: CASSLGARLNYGYTF
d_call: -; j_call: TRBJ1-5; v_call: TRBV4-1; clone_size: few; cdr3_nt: TGCGCCAGCAGCCAACGGAGCAATCAGCCCCAGCATTTT; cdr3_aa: CASSQRSNQPQHF
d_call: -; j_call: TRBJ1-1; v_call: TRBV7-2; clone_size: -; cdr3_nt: TGTGCCAGCAGCTTCGGGACAAGCACTGAAGCTTTCTTT; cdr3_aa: CASSFGTSTEAFF
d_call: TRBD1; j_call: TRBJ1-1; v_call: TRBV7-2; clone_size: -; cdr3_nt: TGTGCCAGCAGCAGAGAACAGGGGGCGGGTACTGAAGCTTTCTTT; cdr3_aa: CASSREQGAGTEAFF
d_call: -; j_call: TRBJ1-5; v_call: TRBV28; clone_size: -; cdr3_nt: TGTGCCAGCAGCCCAAGGGCAAATCAGCCCCAGCATTTT; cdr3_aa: CASSPRANQPQHF
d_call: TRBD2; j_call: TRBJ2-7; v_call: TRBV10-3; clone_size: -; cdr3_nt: TGTGCCATGTCGACGGGCGGGAGCACCTACGAGCAGTACTTC; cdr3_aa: CAMSTGGSTYEQYF
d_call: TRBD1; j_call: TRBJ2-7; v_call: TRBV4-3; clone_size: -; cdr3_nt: TGCGCCAGCAGCCAACAAGGGACAGGGCGCGAGCAGTACTTC; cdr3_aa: CASSQQGTGREQYF
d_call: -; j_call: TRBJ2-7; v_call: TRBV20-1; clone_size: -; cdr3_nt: TGCAGTGCTGTTAGGGCCTACGAGCAGTACTTC; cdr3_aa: CSAVRAYEQYF
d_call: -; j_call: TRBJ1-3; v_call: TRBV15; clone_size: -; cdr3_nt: TGTGCCACCAGCAGAGATCTGGTGGACAGTCAAACCTCTGGAAACACCATATATTTT; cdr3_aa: CATSRDLVDSQTSGNTIYF
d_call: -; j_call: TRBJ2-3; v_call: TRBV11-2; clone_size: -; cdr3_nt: TGTGCCAGCAGCTTCCAGGGTCCGGATACGCAGTATTTT; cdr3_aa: CASSFQGPDTQYF
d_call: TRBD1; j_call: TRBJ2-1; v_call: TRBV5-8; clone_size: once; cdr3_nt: TGTGCCAGCAGCCCGGGACAGCTTAACAATGAGCAGTTCTTC; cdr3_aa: CASSPGQLNNEQFF
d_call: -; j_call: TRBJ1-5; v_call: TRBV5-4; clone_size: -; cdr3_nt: TGTGCCAGCAGCCGGGGGGAAAATCAGCCCCAGCATTTT; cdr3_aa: CASSRGENQPQHF
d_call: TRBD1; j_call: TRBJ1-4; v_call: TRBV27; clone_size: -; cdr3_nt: TGTGCCAGCAGTCCCTTCAGGGGGATTCCGCCAACTAATGAAAAACTGTTTTTT; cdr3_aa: CASSPFRGIPPTNEKLFF
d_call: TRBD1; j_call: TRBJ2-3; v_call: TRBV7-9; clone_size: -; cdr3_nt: TGTGCCAGCAGCGACAGGGGGCGGACAGATACGCAGTATTTT; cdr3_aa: CASSDRGRTDTQYF
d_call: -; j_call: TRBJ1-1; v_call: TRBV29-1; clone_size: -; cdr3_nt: TGCAGCGTTGCCAGGGGACGCGCTGAAGCTTTCTTT; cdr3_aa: CSVARGRAEAFF
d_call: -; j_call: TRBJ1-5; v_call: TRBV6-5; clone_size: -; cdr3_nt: TGTGCCAGCAGCCGTGGACACTATCAGCCCCAGCATTTT; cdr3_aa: CASSRGHYQPQHF
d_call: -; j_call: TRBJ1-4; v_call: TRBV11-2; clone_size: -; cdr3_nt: TGTGCCAGCAGCCCGGACAGCGAAAAACTGTTTTTT; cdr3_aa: CASSPDSEKLFF
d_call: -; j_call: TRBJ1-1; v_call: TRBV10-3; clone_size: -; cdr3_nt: TGTGCCAGCAGTTATAATACGGTCGGAGGGGGATCAGCTTTCTTT; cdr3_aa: CASSYNTVGGGSAFF
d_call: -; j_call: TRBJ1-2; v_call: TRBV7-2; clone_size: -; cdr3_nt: TGTGCCAGCAGCGACCAAGCTAACTATGGCTACACCTTC; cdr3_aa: CASSDQANYGYTF